This T cell receptor beta chain is from a study of identical twins. Trimming took off 5 bases at V and 4 bases at J, with 11 bases between the two ends. This CDR3 is 13 amino acids long. Germline CDR1 SGHTA, CDR2 FQGNSA. TCRdb ran MiXCR on the 5' RACE reads and lists one entry per CDR3 protein. The table records hundreds of thousands of distinct CDR3 sequences, 18% of them present only once. The data were also submitted as part of a second study, on T cells expressing NK-cell markers.

The specimen was PBMCs. The sequence derives from a woman in her late teens or twenties in good health. The V call is TRBV7-2, the J call TRBJ2-5; D might be TRBD1 (6 bases). The CDR3 nucleotides read TGTGCCAGCAGCGTTGGGACAACAGAGACCCAGTACTTC. Residues: CASSVGTTETQYF.